This T cell receptor (beta chain) originates from a study of shared clonotypes between healthy human individuals. This clone showed up just once. Clones were sequenced by immunoSEQ multiplex PCR, and TCRdb holds only the in-frame ones, with some missing. Among some 350,000 clones listed, 74% were seen once. The germline CDR1 and CDR2 sequences are SGHDN and FVKESK. The junction had 10 bases not matched to a gene; V was cut back by 4 bases and J by 8 bases. The CDR3 sequence is 15 residues long. The sample comprised memory CD4+ T cells sorted from blood. Specified subset: CD45RA-negative fraction. V usage is TRBV14 and J usage is TRBJ2-1, with 8 bases identical to TRBD2. This TCR derives from a man aged 25 to 40 in good health. The CDR3 loop is CASSPDSGSIYEQFF. The CDR3 DNA reads as TGTGCCAGCAGCCCAGACAGCGGGAGTATCTATGAGCAGTTCTTC.